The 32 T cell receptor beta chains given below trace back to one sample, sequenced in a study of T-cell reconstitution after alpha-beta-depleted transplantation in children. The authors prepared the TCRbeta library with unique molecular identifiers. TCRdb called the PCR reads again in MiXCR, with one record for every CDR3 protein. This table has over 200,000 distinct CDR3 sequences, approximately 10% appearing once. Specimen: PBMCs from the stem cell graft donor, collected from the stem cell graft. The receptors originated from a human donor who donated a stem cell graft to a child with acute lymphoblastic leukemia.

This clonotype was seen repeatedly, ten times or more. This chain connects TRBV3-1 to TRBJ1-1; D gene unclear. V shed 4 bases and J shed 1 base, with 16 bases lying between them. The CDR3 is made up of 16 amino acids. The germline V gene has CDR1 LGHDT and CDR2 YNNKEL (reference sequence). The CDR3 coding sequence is TGTGCCAGCAGCCCCCTGTTCACCGGAGGGAACACTGAAGCTTTCTTT. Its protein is CASSPLFTGGNTEAFF.

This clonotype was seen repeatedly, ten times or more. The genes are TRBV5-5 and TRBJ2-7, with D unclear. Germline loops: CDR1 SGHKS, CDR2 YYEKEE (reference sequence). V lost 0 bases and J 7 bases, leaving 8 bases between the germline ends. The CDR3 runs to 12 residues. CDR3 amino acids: CASSLGPGEQYF. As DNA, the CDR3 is TGTGCCAGCAGCTTGGGTCCCGGGGAGCAGTACTTC.

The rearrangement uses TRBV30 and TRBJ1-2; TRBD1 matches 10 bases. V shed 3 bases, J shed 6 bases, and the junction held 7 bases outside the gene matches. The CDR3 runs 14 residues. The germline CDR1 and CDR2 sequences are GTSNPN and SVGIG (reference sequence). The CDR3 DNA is TGTGCCTGGAGCTCCGGGACAGGGGTTGATGGCTACACCTTC. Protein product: CAWSSGTGVDGYTF.

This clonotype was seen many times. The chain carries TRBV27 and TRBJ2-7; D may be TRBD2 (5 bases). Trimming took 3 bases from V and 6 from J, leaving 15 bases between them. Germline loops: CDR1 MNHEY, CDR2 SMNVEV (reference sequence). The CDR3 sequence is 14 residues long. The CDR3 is CASSLAGEPFEQYF. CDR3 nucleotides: TGTGCCAGCAGTTTGGCGGGCGAACCCTTCGAGCAGTACTTC.

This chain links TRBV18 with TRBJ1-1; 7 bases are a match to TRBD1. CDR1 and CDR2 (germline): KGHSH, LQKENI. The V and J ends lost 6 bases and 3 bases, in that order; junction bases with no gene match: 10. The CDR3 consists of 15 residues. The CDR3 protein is CASSPDRSPYTEAFF. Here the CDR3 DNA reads TGTGCCAGCTCGCCGGACAGGTCTCCCTACACTGAAGCTTTCTTT.

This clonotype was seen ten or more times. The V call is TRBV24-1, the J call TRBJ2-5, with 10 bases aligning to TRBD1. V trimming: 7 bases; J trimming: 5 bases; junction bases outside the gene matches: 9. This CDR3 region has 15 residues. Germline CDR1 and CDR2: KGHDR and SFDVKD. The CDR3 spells CATSKTGGVGETQYF. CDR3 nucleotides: TGTGCCACCAGCAAGACAGGGGGCGTAGGGGAGACCCAGTACTTC.

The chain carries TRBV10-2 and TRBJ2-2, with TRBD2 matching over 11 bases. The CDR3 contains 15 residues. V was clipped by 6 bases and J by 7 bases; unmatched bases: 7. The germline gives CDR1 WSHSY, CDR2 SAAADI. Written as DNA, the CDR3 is TGCGCCAGCAGCTTGACTAGCGGGGACGACGGGGAGCTGTTTTTT. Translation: CASSLTSGDDGELFF.

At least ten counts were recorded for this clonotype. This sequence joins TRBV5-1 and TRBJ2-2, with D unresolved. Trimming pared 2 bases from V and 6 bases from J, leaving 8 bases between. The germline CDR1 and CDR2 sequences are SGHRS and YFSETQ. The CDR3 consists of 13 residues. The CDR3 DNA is TGCGCCAGCAGCTTTCAGCATTCCGGGGAGCTGTTTTTT. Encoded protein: CASSFQHSGELFF.

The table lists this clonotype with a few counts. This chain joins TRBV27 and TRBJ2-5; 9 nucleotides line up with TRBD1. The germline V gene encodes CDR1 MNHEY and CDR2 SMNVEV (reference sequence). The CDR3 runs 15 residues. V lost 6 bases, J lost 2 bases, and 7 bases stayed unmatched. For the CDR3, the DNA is TGTGCCAGCAGGCGCGGACAGGGGCAACAAGAGACCCAGTACTTC. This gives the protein CASRRGQGQQETQYF.

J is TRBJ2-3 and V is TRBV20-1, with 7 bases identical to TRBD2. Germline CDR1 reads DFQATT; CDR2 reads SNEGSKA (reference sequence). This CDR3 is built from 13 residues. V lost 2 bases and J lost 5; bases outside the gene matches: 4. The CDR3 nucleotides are TGCAGTGCTAGACAACCGGGGGGAGATACGCAGTATTTT. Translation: CSARQPGGDTQYF.

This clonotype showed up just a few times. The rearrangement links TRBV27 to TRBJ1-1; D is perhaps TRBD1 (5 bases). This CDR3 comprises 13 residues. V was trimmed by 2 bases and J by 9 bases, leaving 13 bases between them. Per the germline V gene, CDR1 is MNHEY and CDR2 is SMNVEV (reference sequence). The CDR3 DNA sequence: TGTGCCAGCAGTTTAGGGGCGGACACCCAAGCTTTCTTT. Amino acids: CASSLGADTQAFF.

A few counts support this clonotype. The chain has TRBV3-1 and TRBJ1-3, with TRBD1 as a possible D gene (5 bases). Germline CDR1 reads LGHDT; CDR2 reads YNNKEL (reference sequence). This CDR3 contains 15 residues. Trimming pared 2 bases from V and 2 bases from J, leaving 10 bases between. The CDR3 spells CASSQHGGAGNTIYF. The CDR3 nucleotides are TGTGCCAGCAGCCAACACGGGGGGGCTGGAAACACCATATATTTT.

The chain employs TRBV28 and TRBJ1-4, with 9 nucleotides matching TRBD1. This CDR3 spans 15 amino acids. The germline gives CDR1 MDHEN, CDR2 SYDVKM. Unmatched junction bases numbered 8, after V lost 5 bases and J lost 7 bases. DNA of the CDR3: TGTGCCAGCAGTGTGGAACCGGGACAGGGTGAAAAACTGTTTTTT. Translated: CASSVEPGQGEKLFF.

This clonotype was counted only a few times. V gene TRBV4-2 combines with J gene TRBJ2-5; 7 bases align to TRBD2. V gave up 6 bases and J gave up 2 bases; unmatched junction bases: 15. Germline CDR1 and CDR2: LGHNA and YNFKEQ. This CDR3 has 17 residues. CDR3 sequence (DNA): TGTGCCAGCAGTCATTATCTAGCGGACCTTGAACAAGAGACCCAGTACTTC. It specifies CASSHYLADLEQETQYF.

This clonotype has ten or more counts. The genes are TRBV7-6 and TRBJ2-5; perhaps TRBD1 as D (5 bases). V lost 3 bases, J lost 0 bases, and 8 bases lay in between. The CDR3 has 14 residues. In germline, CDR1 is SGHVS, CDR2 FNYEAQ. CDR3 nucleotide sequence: TGTGCCAGCAGCTTCTCCAGGGACCAAGAGACCCAGTACTTC. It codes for CASSFSRDQETQYF.

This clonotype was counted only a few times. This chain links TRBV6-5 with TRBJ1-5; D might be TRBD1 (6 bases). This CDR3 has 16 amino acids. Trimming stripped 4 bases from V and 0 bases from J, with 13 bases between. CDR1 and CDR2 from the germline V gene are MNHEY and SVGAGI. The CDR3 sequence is CASSSRDILSNQPQHF. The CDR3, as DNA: TGTGCCAGCAGTTCCCGGGACATCCTTAGCAATCAGCCCCAGCATTTT.

CDR3 residues: CASNGPGRPTNNEQFF. CDR3 in DNA: TGTGCCAGCAACGGGCCGGGGAGACCGACGAACAATGAGCAGTTCTTC. J is TRBJ2-1 and V is TRBV7-2, with a tentative D call TRBD2 (5 bases). CDR3 size: 16 residues. Germline V gene lookup returns CDR1 SGHTA and CDR2 FQGNSA. Trimming removed 7 bases at V and 5 bases at J, with 21 bases between.

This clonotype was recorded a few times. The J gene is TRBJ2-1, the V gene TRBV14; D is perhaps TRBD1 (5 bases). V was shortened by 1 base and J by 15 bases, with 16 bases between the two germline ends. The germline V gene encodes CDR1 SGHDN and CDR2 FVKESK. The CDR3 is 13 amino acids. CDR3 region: CASSQGGVSFGFF. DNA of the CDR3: TGTGCCAGCAGCCAAGGGGGCGTCAGCTTTGGGTTCTTC.

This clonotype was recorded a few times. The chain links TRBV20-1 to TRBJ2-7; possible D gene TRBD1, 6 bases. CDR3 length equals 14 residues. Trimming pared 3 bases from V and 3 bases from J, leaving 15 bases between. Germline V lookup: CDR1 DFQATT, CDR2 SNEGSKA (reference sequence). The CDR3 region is CSASLTGIRYEQYF. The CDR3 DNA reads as TGCAGTGCTAGCTTGACAGGCATACGCTACGAGCAGTACTTC.

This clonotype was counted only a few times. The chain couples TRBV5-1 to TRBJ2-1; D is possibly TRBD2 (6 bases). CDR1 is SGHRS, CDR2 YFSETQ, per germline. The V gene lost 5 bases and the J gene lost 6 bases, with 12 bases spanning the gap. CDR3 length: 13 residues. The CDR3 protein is CASRYVGGNEQFF. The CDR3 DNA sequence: TGCGCCAGCAGGTACGTCGGGGGCAATGAGCAGTTCTTC.

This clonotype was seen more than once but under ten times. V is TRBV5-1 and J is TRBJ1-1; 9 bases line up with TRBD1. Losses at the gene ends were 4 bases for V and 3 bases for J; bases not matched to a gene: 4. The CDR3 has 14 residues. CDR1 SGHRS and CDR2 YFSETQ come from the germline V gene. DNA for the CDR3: TGCGCCAGCAGCCAGGGACAGGGATACACTGAAGCTTTCTTT. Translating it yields CASSQGQGYTEAFF.

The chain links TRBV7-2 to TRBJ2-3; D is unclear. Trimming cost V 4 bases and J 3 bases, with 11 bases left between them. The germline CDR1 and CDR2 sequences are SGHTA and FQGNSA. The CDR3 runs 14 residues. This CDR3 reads CASSSVRVTDTQYF. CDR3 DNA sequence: TGTGCCAGCAGCTCTGTAAGGGTTACAGATACGCAGTATTTT.

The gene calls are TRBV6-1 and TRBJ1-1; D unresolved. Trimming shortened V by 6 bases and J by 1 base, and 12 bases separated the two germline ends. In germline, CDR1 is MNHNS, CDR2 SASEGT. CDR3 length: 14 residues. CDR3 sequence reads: CASREFDPNTEAFF. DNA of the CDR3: TGTGCCAGCAGAGAATTTGACCCGAACACTGAAGCTTTCTTT.

CDR3 nucleotide sequence: TGCAGCGCTAAAAGCGCAGGGTTTTCTGGAAACACCATATATTTT. Translation gives CSAKSAGFSGNTIYF. The chain carries TRBV29-1 and TRBJ1-3; possibly TRBD1 for D (5 bases). Germline assignment: CDR1 SQVTM and CDR2 ANQGSEA. The CDR3 has 15 amino acids. Deletions cut 7 bases from V and 1 base from J, with 17 bases between.

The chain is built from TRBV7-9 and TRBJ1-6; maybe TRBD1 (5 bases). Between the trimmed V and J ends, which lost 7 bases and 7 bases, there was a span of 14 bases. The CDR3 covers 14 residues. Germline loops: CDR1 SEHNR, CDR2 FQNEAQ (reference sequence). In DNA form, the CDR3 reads TGTGCCAGCATCAAAGGTGGGGGAAATTCACCCCTCCACTTT. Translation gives CASIKGGGNSPLHF.

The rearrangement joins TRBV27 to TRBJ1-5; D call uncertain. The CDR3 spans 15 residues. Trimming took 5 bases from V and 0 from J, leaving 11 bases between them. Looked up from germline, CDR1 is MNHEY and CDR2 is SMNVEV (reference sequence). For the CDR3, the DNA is TGTGCCAGCAGTCTTCGTGCCGATAGCAATCAGCCCCAGCATTTT. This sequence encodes CASSLRADSNQPQHF.

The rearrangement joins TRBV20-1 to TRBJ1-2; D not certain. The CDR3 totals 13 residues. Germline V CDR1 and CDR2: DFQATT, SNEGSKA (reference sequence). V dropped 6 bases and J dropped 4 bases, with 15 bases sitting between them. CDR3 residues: CSARPTDSYGYTF. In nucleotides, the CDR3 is TGCAGTGCCCGACCCACAGATAGCTATGGCTACACCTTC.

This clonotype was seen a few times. CDR3 DNA sequence: TGTGCCAGCAGGCGGGGGGCGGGGACAGATACGCAGTATTTT. Its translation: CASRRGAGTDTQYF. This chain links TRBV7-2 with TRBJ2-3; 8 positions match TRBD2. Germline V gene data show CDR1 as SGHTA and CDR2 as FQGNSA. This CDR3 region has 14 residues. V trimming: 6 bases; J trimming: 3 bases; junction bases outside the gene matches: 5.

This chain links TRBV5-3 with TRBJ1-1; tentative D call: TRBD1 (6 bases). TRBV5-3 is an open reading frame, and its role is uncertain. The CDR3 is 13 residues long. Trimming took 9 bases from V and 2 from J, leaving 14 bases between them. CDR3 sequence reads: CAMSLDSNTEAFF. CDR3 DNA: TGTGCCATGAGCTTGGACAGTAACACTGAAGCTTTCTTT.

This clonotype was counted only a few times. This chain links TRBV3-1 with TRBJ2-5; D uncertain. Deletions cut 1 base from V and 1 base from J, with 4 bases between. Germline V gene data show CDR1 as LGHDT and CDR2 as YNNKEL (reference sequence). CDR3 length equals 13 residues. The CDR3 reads CASSQVFQETQYF. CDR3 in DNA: TGTGCCAGCAGCCAAGTCTTCCAAGAGACCCAGTACTTC.

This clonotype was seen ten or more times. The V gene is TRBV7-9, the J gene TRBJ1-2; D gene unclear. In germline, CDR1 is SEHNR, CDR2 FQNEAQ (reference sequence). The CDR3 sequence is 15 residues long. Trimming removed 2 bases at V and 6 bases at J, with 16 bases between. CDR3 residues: CASSLSGPQGHGYTF. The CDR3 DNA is TGTGCCAGCAGCTTAAGTGGGCCGCAAGGCCATGGCTACACCTTC. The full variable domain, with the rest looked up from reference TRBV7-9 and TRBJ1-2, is DTGVSQNPRHKITKRGQNVTFRCDPISEHNRLYWYRQTLGQGPEFLTYFQNEAQLEKSRLLSDRFSAERPKGSFSTLEIQRTEQGDSAMYLCASSLSGPQGHGYTFGSGTRLTVV.

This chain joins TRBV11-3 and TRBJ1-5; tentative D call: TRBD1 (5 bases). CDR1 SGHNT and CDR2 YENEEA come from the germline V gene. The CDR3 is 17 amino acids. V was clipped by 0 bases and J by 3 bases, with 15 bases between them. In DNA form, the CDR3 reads TGTGCCAGCAGCTTAGATCTGGCGGGGACCTCCAATCAGCCCCAGCATTTT. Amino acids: CASSLDLAGTSNQPQHF.